This T cell receptor beta chain was profiled in a study of vaccination and CD4 T cells after COVID-19. In the study overall: For each participant, vaccination comprised two doses of either the BNT162b2 or the mRNA-1273 vaccine.

The Oncomine TCR Beta short-read assay sequenced DNA from cultured CD4+ T cells. TCRdb ran MiXCR on the PCR reads and lists one entry per CDR3 protein. The sample consists of approximately 12,000 distinct CDR3 sequences, approximately 82% of them appearing once. Trimming cost V 0 bases and J 5 bases, with 1 base left between them. The CDR3 runs to 11 residues. Per the germline V gene, CDR1 is ENHRY and CDR2 is SYGVKD. Study-level findings and limits: Median numbers of SARS-CoV-2-reactive clonotypes increased from around 20 to 38 (not a significant change). The authors identified 304 of 307 vaccine-specific clones in convalescent patients as spike mono-reactive.

On this clonotype: Its antigen is not known.

This sample's treatment: approximately nine-day PBMC culture with coronavirus spike peptide pools or control peptides (ViraFEST assay). PBMC cultures, at two million cells per well, received 8.5 to 10 IU/ml IL-2 and roughly 9.4 ug/ml peptide pools. J is TRBJ2-5 and V is TRBV10-3; D uncertain. Source material: CD4+ T cells from blood, cultured in vitro. The origin of this receptor is a human donor who had recovered from COVID-19. The CDR3 sequence: CAISESETQYF. DNA of the CDR3: TGTGCCATCAGTGAGTCGGAGACCCAGTACTTC.